The present entry profiles one T cell receptor beta chain with its context. The antigen is unknown. The data originate from a study of shared clonotypes between healthy human individuals. The assay ran at deep level. This table comes from immunoSEQ multiplex PCR, and its TCRdb copy is limited to in-frame clones, with some not included. The table records 950,000 to 1,100,000 clones, about 75% of them present only once. V shed 3 bases and J shed 3 bases, with 15 bases lying between them. The CDR3 length is 16 residues. Germline CDR1 SGHRS, CDR2 YFSETQ. General observations from the study: Sharing across four donors was highest in naive CD4 (around 5%) and lowest in memory CD8 (0.4%). Sequencing depth was a factor that was expected to affect clonotype sharing among donors.

The chain recombines TRBV5-1 with TRBJ2-2; D might be TRBD2 (5 bases). The material sequenced was memory CD4+ T cells sorted from blood. The sample's subset: CD45RA-negative fraction. The receptor was derived from a man younger than 35 in good health. CDR3 nucleotide sequence: TGCGCCAGCAGCTCCACGGCCGGGGTTCACACCGGGGAGCTGTTTTTT. The encoded protein is CASSSTAGVHTGELFF.